This T cell receptor (beta chain) was captured in a study of blood T cells in healthy people across ages. Findings and limits, study-wide: Unsorted PBMCs prevented conclusive naive versus antigen-experienced comparison.

This clonotype appeared a few times. Antigen: not known. It was with a sample-barcoded 5' primer and a J-beta primer mix that a second PCR of roughly 6 to 12 cycles was run. TCRdb analysed the 5' RACE reads with MiXCR anew, one entry per CDR3 protein. The sample carries around 990,000 distinct CDR3 sequences, roughly a quarter recorded once. A further study also used this sample, focusing on T cells of mothers and their children.

This clonotype was sampled from a girl aged 2-9 years in good health. The source material was blood.

The CDR3 nucleotides read TGTGCCAGCAGCCATCTCAAGGACAGGTACCAAGAGACCCAGTACTTC. Residues: CASSHLKDRYQETQYF. J is TRBJ2-5 and V is TRBV3-1; 7 bases map to TRBD1. CDR1 and CDR2 (germline): LGHDT, YNNKEL (reference sequence). The CDR3 sequence is 16 residues long. Losses at the gene ends were 3 bases for V and 0 bases for J; bases not matched to a gene: 7.